This T cell receptor beta chain emerged from a study of OX40 agonist ivuxolimab in advanced cancers. Sequenced by immunoSEQ multiplex PCR; TCRdb stores in-frame clones only, minus some. The sample has tens of thousands of clones; over 75% are singletons. The V and J ends lost 4 bases and 4 bases, in that order; junction bases with no gene match: 9. The CDR3 runs 15 residues. From germline, CDR1 is MNHEY and CDR2 SMNVEV (reference sequence). The chain has TRBV27 and TRBJ1-2; 7 positions match TRBD1. This TCR derives from an adult with an advanced solid tumor such as melanoma, head and neck, liver or kidney cancer. This specimen consisted of CD4+ or CD8+ T cells sorted from blood, obtained in a trial of the OX40 agonist ivuxolimab. CDR3: CASSSSGTDSYGYTF. DNA for the CDR3: TGTGCCAGCAGTTCCTCCGGGACAGATTCCTATGGCTACACCTTC.